Shown below are 9 T cell receptor beta chains from a single sample sequenced in a study of OX40 agonist ivuxolimab in advanced cancers. The method was immunoSEQ multiplex PCR; TCRdb's version includes in-frame clones alone and lacks a portion of them. In the table there are about 150,000 clones, 85% to 95% of which are singletons. Sequenced here: CD4+ or CD8+ T cells sorted from blood, sampled in a trial of the OX40 agonist ivuxolimab. The receptor set was obtained from an adult with an advanced solid tumor such as melanoma, head and neck, liver or kidney cancer.

The chain couples TRBV9 to TRBJ2-1, with TRBD1 as a possible D gene (5 bases). Germline lookup yields CDR1 SGDLS and CDR2 YYNGEE. Trimming shortened V by 4 bases and J by 8 bases, and 13 bases separated the two germline ends. There are 13 residues in the CDR3. Here the CDR3 reads CASSFSPRDEQFF. The CDR3 region has the DNA TGTGCCAGCAGCTTCTCCCCCAGGGATGAGCAGTTCTTC.

This chain joins TRBV10-2 and TRBJ1-2, with a tentative D call TRBD1 (6 bases). The germline CDR1 and CDR2 sequences are WSHSY and SAAADI. Trimming pared 6 bases from V and 4 bases from J, leaving 15 bases between. The CDR3 is made up of 14 amino acids. The CDR3: CASRGSDRFYGYTF. The CDR3 nucleotides read TGCGCCAGCAGGGGGTCAGACAGGTTCTATGGCTACACCTTC.

As concerns this clone: Other nucleotide sequences in the sample specify the same CDR3. This chain links TRBV12-5 with TRBJ2-7, with D perhaps assigned TRBD1 or TRBD2 (5 bases each). There are 13 residues in the CDR3. CDR1 and CDR2 from the germline V gene are LGHNT and FRNRAP. The CDR3 region is CASGLVYSGPPLV. In nucleotides, the CDR3 is TGTGCTAGTGGTTTGGTATACTCGGGACCCCCTTTGGTC.

J is TRBJ1-3 and V is TRBV7-8, with D perhaps matching TRBD1 (5 bases). The germline CDR1 and CDR2 sequences are SGHVS and FQNEAQ. Trimming took 5 bases from V and 4 from J, leaving 12 bases between them. The CDR3 spans 14 residues. The CDR3 nucleotides are TGTGCCAGCAGCCCCCGTACAGGCGGAAACACCATATATTTT. Encoded protein: CASSPRTGGNTIYF.

The chain uses TRBV18 and TRBJ2-7; no reliable D call. This CDR3 contains 12 residues. CDR1 and CDR2 from the germline V gene are KGHSH and LQKENI. The V and J ends lost 3 bases and 3 bases respectively, with 6 bases between them. The CDR3 protein is CASSPDGYEQYF. The CDR3 nucleotides are TGTGCCAGCTCACCCGACGGCTACGAGCAGTACTTC. Combining the CDR3 with reference TRBV18 and TRBJ2-7 gives the whole variable domain NAGVMQNPRHLVRRRGQEARLRCSPMKGHSHVYWYRQLPEEGLKFMVYLQKENIIDESGMPKERFSAEFPKEGPSILRIQQVVRGDSAAYFCASSPDGYEQYFGPGTRLTVT.

This clone occurred once. The rearrangement uses TRBV6-1 and TRBJ2-7, with 9 bases lining up with TRBD1. V gave up 2 bases and J gave up 7 bases; unmatched junction bases: 9. From germline, CDR1 is MNHNS and CDR2 SASEGT. This CDR3 has 15 amino acids. The chain's CDR3 is CASSELGTGFEEQYF. In DNA, the CDR3 is TGTGCCAGCAGTGAACTTGGGACAGGGTTTGAGGAGCAGTACTTC.

This chain's CDR3 is CASSRGTDTGELFF. Here the CDR3 DNA reads TGTGCCAGCAGCCGAGGGACAGACACCGGGGAGCTGTTTTTT. V is TRBV7-6 and J is TRBJ2-2, with 7 bases lining up with TRBD1. Trimming at V came to 5 bases and at J to 3 bases, leaving 3 bases not matched to a gene. Per the germline V gene, CDR1 is SGHVS and CDR2 is FNYEAQ. The CDR3 is made up of 14 amino acids.

The chain joins TRBV7-9 to TRBJ1-1; D perhaps matches TRBD1 (6 bases). Germline V gives CDR1 SEHNR, CDR2 FQNEAQ (reference sequence). V lost 5 bases and J lost 3, with 16 bases in between. The CDR3 has 15 residues. The CDR3 DNA reads TGTGCCAGCAGCATATTTGGCGGGGGCCACACTGAAGCTTTCTTT. This sequence encodes CASSIFGGGHTEAFF.

The chain links TRBV5-4 to TRBJ2-3; TRBD2 might be the D (6 bases). There are 15 residues in the CDR3. Germline values: CDR1 SGHNT, CDR2 YYREEE (reference sequence). Trimming left V 6 bases short and J 1 base short, with 15 bases between. CDR3 coding DNA: TGTGCCAGCATCGAGGAGGGAGATCGCACAGATACGCAGTATTTT. Translating gives CASIEEGDRTDTQYF.